This T cell receptor (beta chain) stems from a study of human T cells and chemical hapten exposure listed by TCRdb under 2021. Regarding the study in general: For sensitization, 2% DPC in acetone was applied to an approximately 2 cm by approximately 2 cm area of upper inner arm skin. Patient blood was sampled pre-sensitization (week 0) and at 2, 6 and about 24 weeks after DPC sensitization. This study followed changes in the peripheral blood TCR repertoire in vivo during primary and secondary sensitization of alopecia patients to the hapten diphenylcyclopropenone (DPC). Patch testing was performed on the upper back with Finn chambers containing 0.01% DPC, and the patch tests were scored after 6 days according to International Contact Dermatitis Research Group standards. Libraries were pooled for sequencing, and per-sample TCR yields varied mainly because of small differences in library volumes within the pool. Twenty-nine alopecia patients gave blood for TCR sequencing at one to four time points (pre-sensitization, 2, 6 and 24 weeks). Weekly therapeutic DPC doses were additionally applied to the scalp of patients throughout the roughly 25-week study period. For every blood RNA sample, sequencing covered both the TCR alpha and TCR beta chains. The mostly female patient cohort included alopecia areata with under or over 50% scalp involvement, alopecia totalis and alopecia universalis. Points the paper makes about the study in general: Patch test score correlated positively with the number of PT1 expanded TCRs, reaching significance at thresholds 8, 16 and 32 but not at 4. DPC sensitization did not change the number of TCRs with a frequency above 1 in 1000, and there was no evidence of changes in global repertoire structure. Expanded TCRs formed significantly more large CDR3 similarity clusters than pre-sensitization or healthy control sets, consistent with antigen-driven responses. Repeated subsampling changed both the strength of the expansion versus patch-test correlation and the threshold at which that correlation became significant. All patients had alopecia, a presumed autoimmune disease, so their immune response might differ from that of healthy individuals.

Libraries came from RACE. TCRdb records NextSeq 500 as the sequencer. Library preparation attached unique molecular identifiers to individual cDNA molecules for quantitative, reproducible TCR counting. The study's own analysis went as follows. The median number of TCRs per sample was roughly 94,000, ranging from roughly 20,000 to 700,000. The Decombinator software suite was used to annotate the V, J and CDR3 of the TCR reads. Every sample was subsampled to the same number of TCRs (28,000) for the PS versus PT1 abundance plots. TCRs were defined as expanded if absent before sensitization and observed at least eight times at the 2-week time point. In TCRdb, the public reads were trimmed at Q25 with fastp and aligned with MiXCR, with productive beta chains retained. Entries are consolidated by CDR3 protein sequence, retaining the most common genes and DNA. V and J calls and clone size were set by TCRdb, not the authors. The sample contains 35,000 to 45,000 distinct CDR3 sequences, roughly 12% of them found a single time. The ten most abundant clones make up about 2.3% of the sample.

This clonotype was recorded many times. Which antigen it targets is not known. No base quality information exists; no much larger clone differs at one position. The sample's time point label is to be understood as: patch test 3, about 24 weeks after DPC sensitization. Interpreted using the paper, the treatment or condition label stands for: therapeutic diphenylcyclopropenone sensitization with weekly scalp DPC. Total RNA was isolated from unfractionated whole blood collected in Tempus Blood RNA tubes. Blood at each patch-test visit was drawn before the patch test was applied. Patients were considered eligible if aged 18 to 70, diagnosed with alopecia and deemed suitable for DPC therapy, and patients were excluded if pregnant. From its cysteine to its phenylalanine, the CDR3 spans 12 amino acids. Of the read, only the CDR3 DNA is kept; its 36 bases are in frame from base 1. CDR1 LGHDT and CDR2 YNNKEL are derived from the germline V gene (reference sequence). V and J lose 8 bases and 2 bases, and a span of 10 bases separates them.

Sequences were derived from whole blood, sampled in connection with sensitization to the hapten diphenylcyclopropenone (DPC). This sequence was found in a woman aged 40-49 years with alopecia areata. Some clones in this sample may be carry-over from other donors' samples. This chain joins TRBV3-1 to TRBJ2-7, with no confident D gene call. The bases read TGTGCCAGCTCCCCCTCCCCCTACGAGCAGTACTTC. Translated, it reads CASSPSPYEQYF.